This TCR beta chain was captured in a study of CD8 T cells in Susac syndrome. Points from the study as a whole: Susac syndrome CD8+ repertoires were clonally expanded, most strongly in CD8+ TEMRA cells.

RNA totalling roughly 0.5 to 1 ug underwent reverse transcription with random hexamers. immunoSEQ multiplex PCR amplified TCR beta CDR3 across 54 Vbeta, 13 Jbeta. From the immunoSEQ multiplex PCR reads, TCRdb called clonotypes with MiXCR, one entry per CDR3 protein. The table includes tens of thousands of distinct CDR3 sequences, 90% to 95% detected once. Comment on this clonotype: What it recognizes is unknown.

The receptor was isolated from a human donor with Susac syndrome. Specimen: CD8+ T cells from PBMCs.

CDR3 sequence: CASSSTYGYTF. The CDR3 DNA reads TGTGCCAGCAGTTCCACGTATGGCTACACCTTC. The chain has TRBV6-6 and TRBJ1-2, with D uncertain. The CDR3 is made up of 11 amino acids. The germline V gene encodes CDR1 MNHNY and CDR2 SVGAGI (reference sequence). Deletions cut 4 bases from V and 5 bases from J, with 5 bases between.